One and the same sample provided the 17 T cell receptor beta chains below, sequenced in a study of CD8 T cells in ankylosing spondylitis. TCRdb independently ran MiXCR on the 5' RACE reads; one entry per CDR3 protein. Here the sample spans 350,000 or so distinct CDR3 sequences, roughly 14% being singletons. The sample consisted of blood, either unsorted or a sorted T cell fraction (not recorded which). These receptors were taken from a male donor with ankylosing spondylitis or in good health (not recorded which).

The chain is built from TRBV19 and TRBJ1-2; no firm D call. The germline V and J ends were trimmed by 7 bases and 8 bases, with 14 bases remaining between them. Germline V gene data show CDR1 as LNHDA and CDR2 as SQIVND (reference sequence). This CDR3 is 12 amino acids long. CDR3 bases: TGTGCCAGTAACCGGGCCGGCTGGGGCTACACCTTC. This sequence encodes CASNRAGWGYTF.

This clonotype occurred a few times. This rearrangement joins TRBV3-1 to TRBJ1-1, with D hard to call. The germline gives CDR1 LGHDT, CDR2 YNNKEL (reference sequence). The CDR3 covers 12 residues. The V gene lost 4 bases and the J gene lost 7 bases, with 10 bases spanning the gap. The CDR3 sequence is CASSLGPFEAFF. The CDR3, as DNA: TGTGCCAGCAGCCTTGGACCCTTTGAAGCTTTCTTT.

This clonotype was counted ten times or more. This sequence joins TRBV5-8 and TRBJ2-1; D is undetermined. Germline CDR1 SGHTS, CDR2 YDEGEE. CDR3 size: 15 residues. V was shortened by 0 bases and J by 1 base, with 8 bases between the two germline ends. In nucleotides, the CDR3 is TGTGCCAGCAGCTTGGGACATCCTTCCTACAATGAGCAGTTCTTC. This translates into CASSLGHPSYNEQFF.

This clonotype was observed a few times. The rearrangement joins TRBV20-1 to TRBJ2-3; 7 nucleotides match TRBD2. The CDR3 covers 14 residues. The V segment lost 6 bases and the J segment 5 bases; nucleotides outside the gene matches: 11. Germline V gives CDR1 DFQATT, CDR2 SNEGSKA (reference sequence). CDR3 sequence (DNA): TGCAGTGCCCTGTGGCGGGAGCATTTAGATACGCAGTATTTT. Residues: CSALWREHLDTQYF.

V and J are TRBV5-1 and TRBJ2-7; 10 nucleotides align to TRBD2. The CDR3 runs to 15 residues. J lost 4 bases, V lost 3 bases, and 7 bases had no gene match. Germline V gives CDR1 SGHRS, CDR2 YFSETQ. CDR3 sequence reads: CASSSTSGRVYEQYF. The CDR3, as DNA: TGCGCCAGCAGCTCCACAAGCGGGAGGGTGTACGAGCAGTACTTC.

The J gene is TRBJ1-1, the V gene TRBV12-3 or TRBV12-4, with TRBD1 matching over 9 bases. V was pared by 5 bases and J by 6 bases, with 7 bases of the junction left unmatched. The CDR3 spans 14 residues. The CDR3 DNA sequence: TGTGCCAGCAGTCTCCAGGACAGGGGTGCTGAAGCTTTCTTT. This sequence encodes CASSLQDRGAEAFF.

The chain is built from TRBV3-1 and TRBJ2-1; D is possibly TRBD1 (5 bases). Deletions cut 4 bases from V and 8 bases from J, with 9 bases between. The CDR3 spans 12 residues. Germline-derived CDR1 and CDR2 are LGHDT and YNNKEL (reference sequence). The CDR3 region has the DNA TGTGCCAGCAGCCCCAGGGCTCATGAGCAGTTCTTC. As protein: CASSPRAHEQFF.

This chain connects TRBV12-3 or TRBV12-4 to TRBJ2-3; no definite D call. V gave up 5 bases and J gave up 2 bases, with 11 bases separating them. This CDR3 is built from 14 residues. Here the CDR3 DNA reads TGTGCCAGCAGTCCGCTCTTCGACACAGATACGCAGTATTTT. It codes for CASSPLFDTDTQYF.

The V and J genes are TRBV5-5 and TRBJ1-5, with 7 bases identical to TRBD1. Germline CDR1 reads SGHKS; CDR2 reads YYEKEE (reference sequence). After removal of 5 bases from V and 3 bases from J, the junction contained 2 bases not matched to a gene. The CDR3 spans 13 residues. CDR3 nucleotides: TGTGCCAGCAGAGGACAGGACAATCAGCCCCAGCATTTT. It translates to CASRGQDNQPQHF.

The rearrangement links TRBV5-1 to TRBJ1-2; TRBD1 matches 7 bases. V lost 4 bases and J lost 6; bases outside the gene matches: 12. The CDR3 is 15 amino acids. The V gene's germline CDR1 is SGHRS and CDR2 YFSETQ. This CDR3 is CASSPGSAGGNGYTF. CDR3 DNA: TGCGCCAGCAGCCCCGGGTCGGCAGGGGGAAATGGCTACACCTTC.

J is TRBJ1-5 and V is TRBV10-3; TRBD1 agrees at 9 bases. The CDR3 runs 15 residues. Germline trimming cut 0 bases from V and 4 bases from J; bases unmatched to any gene: 1. Germline CDR1 ENHRY, CDR2 SYGVKD. CDR3 coding DNA: TGTGCCATCAGTGAGTCCGGGACAGGGAATCAGCCCCAGCATTTT. Encoded protein: CAISESGTGNQPQHF.

The CDR3 is CSARMGLAGESTGELFF. As DNA, the CDR3 is TGCAGTGCTAGAATGGGGCTAGCGGGGGAATCCACCGGGGAGCTGTTTTTT. This chain uses TRBV20-1 with TRBJ2-2, with 10 bases identical to TRBD2. The CDR3 is 17 amino acids. CDR1 and CDR2 from the germline V gene are DFQATT and SNEGSKA (reference sequence). J gave up 4 bases and V 2 bases, and 10 bases lay outside the gene matches.

The chain combines TRBV6-1 with TRBJ1-3; D is uncertain. With 7 bases removed from V and 3 bases from J, the gap between germline ends came to 4 bases. The germline gives CDR1 MNHNS, CDR2 SASEGT. CDR3 length: 11 residues. The CDR3 sequence is CASTIGNTIYF. CDR3 coding DNA: TGTGCCAGCACTATTGGAAACACCATATATTTT.

The rearrangement uses TRBV5-1 and TRBJ1-6; D unresolved. The CDR3 extends over 13 amino acids. Germline V gives CDR1 SGHRS, CDR2 YFSETQ. Trimming left V 5 bases short and J 6 bases short, with 9 bases between. CDR3 nucleotide sequence: TGCGCCAGCAGGTCGGAAGCTAATTCACCCCTCCACTTT. Amino acid sequence: CASRSEANSPLHF.

A few counts support this clonotype. The V gene is TRBV20-1, the J gene TRBJ2-1; 7 bases map to TRBD2. The trim removed 6 bases at V and 5 bases at J, leaving 7 bases unmatched. This CDR3 contains 13 residues. Germline lookup yields CDR1 DFQATT and CDR2 SNEGSKA (reference sequence). DNA for the CDR3: TGCAGTGCACTTAGCGGGCCTGACAATGAGCAGTTCTTC. It yields the protein CSALSGPDNEQFF.

This rearrangement joins TRBV5-1 to TRBJ2-1; a weak D match, TRBD2 (5 bases). The CDR3 length is 16 residues. Trimming shortened V by 5 bases and J by 0 bases, and 15 bases separated the two germline ends. Germline values: CDR1 SGHRS, CDR2 YFSETQ. The CDR3 nucleotides read TGCGCCAGCAGGCGTACAGCGGTGAGCTCCTACAATGAGCAGTTCTTC. Translation: CASRRTAVSSYNEQFF.

There are a few counts of this clonotype. The gene calls are TRBV5-1 and TRBJ2-3; 16 bases align to TRBD2. The CDR3 runs to 18 residues. Trimming took 4 bases from V and 5 from J; bases not matched to a gene: 10. Germline CDR1 reads SGHRS; CDR2 reads YFSETQ. CDR3 in DNA: TGCGCCAGCAGCCCACCCGGGACTAGCGGGGGGGCAGGAGATACGCAGTATTTT. Amino acids: CASSPPGTSGGAGDTQYF.